Below, one T cell receptor beta chain is given with its context. This sample stems from a study of immune cell composition in non-small cell lung cancer. The repertoire was sequenced with immunoSEQ multiplex PCR; TCRdb's copy has only in-frame clones and lacks some. This sample has around 1,900 clones, with 77% found just once. Normal lung was sampled as far from the tumour as possible, at least 3 cm. The sample taken for sequencing was non-adjacent lung tissue. The clonotype was recovered from a human donor with non-small cell lung cancer.

The CDR3 loop reads CASSLGASVTYEQYF. In nucleotides, the CDR3 is TGTGCCAGCAGCTTGGGAGCTAGCGTAACCTACGAGCAGTACTTC. The chain recombines TRBV5-5 with TRBJ2-7; D possibly corresponds to TRBD2 (6 bases). The CDR3 is 15 residues long. V was trimmed by 0 bases and J by 2 bases, leaving 12 bases between them. The germline gives CDR1 SGHKS, CDR2 YYEKEE (reference sequence).